The 21 T cell receptor beta chains below all came from one sample that was sequenced in a study of blood T cell repertoires in COVID-19. Profiling relied on immunoSEQ multiplex PCR, and the TCRdb table lists in-frame clones only, not all of them. The sample has almost 80,000 clones, 80% to 85% seen once. The source material was peripheral blood. Every receptor here comes from a woman aged 70-85 years with acute or convalescent COVID-19.

This CDR3 reads CASSPFVGGTVTNEKLFF. DNA for the CDR3: TGTGCCAGCAGCCCCTTTGTAGGGGGAACGGTAACTAATGAAAAACTGTTTTTT. The chain joins TRBV7-8 to TRBJ1-4; D is possibly TRBD1 (6 bases). Trimming cost V 5 bases and J 1 base, with 20 bases left between them. Germline CDR1 SGHVS, CDR2 FQNEAQ. This CDR3 comprises 18 residues. The full variable domain, its missing parts supplied by reference TRBV7-8 and TRBJ1-4, is GAGVSQSPRYKVAKRGQDVALRCDPISGHVSLFWYQQALGQGPEFLTYFQNEAQLDKSGLPSDRFFAERPEGSVSTLKIQRTQQEDSAVYLCASSPFVGGTVTNEKLFFGSGTQLSVL.

This clone showed up just a few times. V is TRBV5-1 and J is TRBJ2-7; 14 bases line up with TRBD2. Trimming at V came to 0 bases and at J to 2 bases, leaving 7 bases not matched to a gene. CDR3 length equals 18 residues. Germline V lookup: CDR1 SGHRS, CDR2 YFSETQ. In DNA, the CDR3 is TGCGCCAGCAGCTTGGCCCTGGGACTAGCGGGAGTACCCTACGAGCAGTACTTC. Its translation: CASSLALGLAGVPYEQYF.

This clone has only one observation. The V and J genes are TRBV9 and TRBJ1-2, with D possibly being TRBD1 (5 bases). Germline values: CDR1 SGDLS, CDR2 YYNGEE. The CDR3 consists of 16 residues. The V gene lost 3 bases and the J gene lost 6 bases, with 21 bases spanning the gap. The CDR3 loop reads CASSGGGGWRGDGYTF. In DNA, the CDR3 is TGTGCCAGCAGCGGCGGGGGAGGATGGAGGGGTGATGGCTACACCTTC.

CDR3 bases: TGTGCCAGTAGTAGACTAGCGGTAACGAACACCGGGGAGCTGTTTTTT. This gives the protein CASSRLAVTNTGELFF. V is TRBV19 and J is TRBJ2-2; 9 bases line up with TRBD2. The CDR3 length is 16 residues. Trimming took 4 bases from V and 0 from J; bases not matched to a gene: 3. CDR1 LNHDA and CDR2 SQIVND come from the germline V gene (reference sequence).

This chain uses TRBV9 with TRBJ2-1; a weak D match, TRBD1 (5 bases). The CDR3 length is 14 residues. Germline V gene data show CDR1 as SGDLS and CDR2 as YYNGEE. V gave up 4 bases and J gave up 5 bases, with 13 bases separating them. This chain's CDR3 is CASSPRTLNNEQFF. The CDR3 DNA reads as TGTGCCAGCAGCCCCAGGACACTAAACAATGAGCAGTTCTTC.

The CDR3 DNA is TGTGCCAGCAGCGGTGGAGGGGCAGCGAACACTGAAGCTTTCTTT. Translation gives CASSGGGAANTEAFF. V usage is TRBV2 and J usage is TRBJ1-1; tentatively, D is TRBD1 (5 bases). V lost 6 bases and J 1 base, leaving 15 bases between the germline ends. This CDR3 region has 15 residues. Germline CDR1 and CDR2: SNHLY and FYNNEI. Supplemented by reference TRBV2 and TRBJ1-1, the full variable domain reads EPEVTQTPSHQVTQMGQEVILRCVPISNHLYFYWYRQILGQKVEFLVSFYNNEISEKSEIFDDQFSVERPDGSNFTLKIRSTKLEDSAMYFCASSGGGAANTEAFFGQGTRLTVV.

DNA for the CDR3: TGTGCCAGCAGCTTAGTAGAGAACACTGAAGCTTTCTTT. Translating gives CASSLVENTEAFF. The V call is TRBV13, the J call TRBJ1-1; D is undetermined. The CDR3 spans 13 residues. Trimming stripped 1 base from V and 1 base from J, with 4 bases between. Germline-derived CDR1 and CDR2 are PRHDT and FYEKMQ (reference sequence).

This sequence joins TRBV3-1 (or the pseudogene TRBV3-2) and TRBJ2-1; 7 nucleotides agree with TRBD2. J gave up 6 bases and V 4 bases, and 6 bases lay outside the gene matches. Germline lookup yields CDR1 LGHDT and CDR2 YNNKEL (reference sequence). This CDR3 is 14 amino acids long. CDR3: CASSLGEGSNEQFF. The CDR3 nucleotides read TGTGCCAGCAGCCTGGGGGAGGGTAGCAATGAGCAGTTCTTC.

The chain employs TRBV11-3 and TRBJ2-7, with TRBD2 identical over 7 bases. This CDR3 region has 19 residues. The germline gives CDR1 SGHNT, CDR2 YENEEA. V was pared by 3 bases and J by 1 base, with 18 bases of the junction left unmatched. The CDR3 sequence is CASSFIPDKVRGGSYEQYF. CDR3 nucleotide sequence: TGTGCCAGCAGCTTCATTCCGGACAAGGTGAGGGGAGGGTCCTACGAGCAGTACTTC.

In its sample, this clone was seen once. V is TRBV11-3 and J is TRBJ2-3; 9 nucleotides align to TRBD1. The CDR3 loop spans 16 amino acids. Germline CDR1 reads SGHNT; CDR2 reads YENEEA. The V and J ends lost 5 bases and 4 bases, in that order; junction bases with no gene match: 10. The CDR3 sequence: CASSQGQGIIADTQYF. The DNA of the CDR3 is TGTGCCAGCAGCCAGGGACAGGGTATTATCGCAGATACGCAGTATTTT.

This clone was recorded a few times. The rearrangement joins TRBV9 to TRBJ2-2; D not resolved. The CDR3 is 13 amino acids. The germline V gene encodes CDR1 SGDLS and CDR2 YYNGEE. Deletions cut 4 bases from V and 5 bases from J, with 9 bases between. CDR3 DNA: TGTGCCAGCAGCCCAGGTCAGACCGGGGAGCTGTTTTTT. This encodes CASSPGQTGELFF.

The chain recombines TRBV29-1 with TRBJ2-5, with TRBD1 identical over 7 bases. Germline lookup yields CDR1 SQVTM and CDR2 ANQGSEA. Losses at the gene ends were 7 bases for V and 5 bases for J; bases not matched to a gene: 10. The CDR3 has 13 amino acids. The CDR3 nucleotides read TGCAGCGCCCGACAGGGTCAAGGGGAGACCCAGTACTTC. Translating gives CSARQGQGETQYF. Filled out from reference TRBV29-1 and TRBJ2-5, the complete variable domain reads SAVISQKPSRDICQRGTSLTIQCQVDSQVTMMFWYRQQPGQSLTLIATANQGSEATYESGFVIDKFPISRPNLTFSTLTVSNMSPEDSSIYLCSARQGQGETQYFGPGTRLLVL.

The rearrangement links TRBV5-1 to TRBJ2-1, with D possibly being TRBD2 (6 bases). V was cut by 2 bases and J by 5 bases, with 14 bases left in between. The germline CDR1 and CDR2 sequences are SGHRS and YFSETQ. The CDR3 has 15 amino acids. The chain's CDR3 is CASSLDTGTHNEQFF. CDR3 in DNA: TGCGCCAGCAGCTTAGATACCGGGACTCACAATGAGCAGTTCTTC. The full variable domain, its missing parts supplied by reference TRBV5-1 and TRBJ2-1, is KAGVTQTPRYLIKTRGQQVTLSCSPISGHRSVSWYQQTPGQGLQFLFEYFSETQRNKGNFPGRFSGRQFSNSRSEMNVSTLELGDSALYLCASSLDTGTHNEQFFGPGTRLTVL.

The chain couples TRBV12-3 or TRBV12-4 to TRBJ2-7; no definite D call. The CDR3 extends over 13 amino acids. V dropped 3 bases and J dropped 2 bases, with 8 bases sitting between them. CDR3 nucleotide sequence: TGTGCCAGCAGTTTCCGGAGAGCCTACGAGCAGTACTTC. This sequence encodes CASSFRRAYEQYF.

The chain employs TRBV5-1 and TRBJ2-3; D remains unclear. CDR3 size: 15 residues. Germline V gene lookup returns CDR1 SGHRS and CDR2 YFSETQ. Trimming cost V 0 bases and J 5 bases, with 13 bases left between them. CDR3 nucleotides: TGCGCCAGCAGCTTGGAAGGCGAGGTGATAGATACGCAGTATTTT. Translation: CASSLEGEVIDTQYF.

The J gene is TRBJ2-7, the V gene TRBV30, with D possibly matching TRBD2 (6 bases). This CDR3 region has 16 residues. Germline V gives CDR1 GTSNPN, CDR2 SVGIG (reference sequence). V lost 0 bases to trimming and J lost 4 bases, with 19 bases between them. The CDR3 loop reads CAWSVLVGSISYEQYF. CDR3 nucleotides: TGTGCCTGGAGTGTACTCGTCGGGAGCATTTCGTACGAGCAGTACTTC.

This clone occurred a few times. The chain is built from TRBV27 and TRBJ1-5; D is possibly TRBD1 (5 bases). Germline V gives CDR1 MNHEY, CDR2 SMNVEV (reference sequence). This CDR3 is built from 11 residues. V lost 9 bases, J lost 6 bases, and 9 bases lay in between. CDR3 nucleotide sequence: TGTGCCAGACAGGAGGGTCAGCCCCAGCATTTT. Translation gives CARQEGQPQHF.

The V and J genes are TRBV9 and TRBJ2-1; no clear D gene. The CDR3 has 12 amino acids. CDR1 is SGDLS and CDR2 is YYNGEE in the germline V gene. V gave up 0 bases and J gave up 7 bases, with 5 bases separating them. CDR3 sequence (DNA): TGTGCCAGCAGCGTAGGGCAAAATGAGCAGTTCTTC. Encoded protein: CASSVGQNEQFF.

This clone was seen only a few times. In nucleotides, the CDR3 is TGTGCCAGCAGTGAAGGCAGGGGATCCTACGAGCAGTACTTC. Its translation is CASSEGRGSYEQYF. The V call is TRBV2, the J call TRBJ2-7; D is possibly TRBD1 (6 bases). With 1 base removed from V and 1 base from J, the gap between germline ends came to 8 bases. Germline V gives CDR1 SNHLY, CDR2 FYNNEI. This CDR3 spans 14 amino acids.

This clone has a handful of counts. J is TRBJ2-7 and V is TRBV12-3 or TRBV12-4; 7 nucleotides match TRBD1. CDR3 length: 13 amino acids. V shed 2 bases and J 7 bases; nucleotides not matched to a gene: 5. The CDR3 is CASSLQQGSEQYF. The CDR3 DNA reads as TGTGCCAGCAGTTTACAACAGGGGAGTGAGCAGTACTTC.

The chain carries TRBV5-1 and TRBJ1-6; D unclear. V lost 1 base and J 9 bases, leaving 14 bases between the germline ends. Germline CDR1 is SGHRS and CDR2 is YFSETQ. The length of the CDR3 is 15 residues. CDR3 coding DNA: TGCGCCAGCAGCTTGAGGGCAGGAGAGGGTTCACCCCTCCACTTT. Encoded protein: CASSLRAGEGSPLHF.